This T cell receptor beta chain appears in the sequencing data of a study of beta chain features in type 1 diabetes. On the study more broadly: Patients and healthy donors were similar in age, gender and cell yields.

Trimming stripped 4 bases from V and 3 bases from J, with 9 bases between. This CDR3 spans 13 amino acids. Germline CDR1 ENHRY, CDR2 SYGVKD. General study findings and limits: Cells with high TCR expression could be over-represented when cDNA is sequenced. Compared with healthy donors, patients appeared to share more similar naive, central memory and regulatory TCRB repertoires. It was possible that PCR favored shorter templates, equally so in patients and controls.

The investigators reverse transcribed all of the isolated RNA, so they sequenced expressed TCRB transcripts. Sequencing was performed with immunoSEQ multiplex PCR; in TCRdb, only in-frame clones are kept and a portion is missing. Of hundreds of thousands of clones in the sample, around 10% were seen once. In this sample, this clone turned up a few times. No antigen is known for it. The chain couples TRBV10-3 to TRBJ1-1, with a weak D call TRBD1 (5 bases). Sequenced: naive CD4+ T cells from blood. This clonotype was sampled from a woman between 18 and 29 years old in good health. CDR3 region: CAISGKQDTEAFF. The CDR3 nucleotides are TGTGCCATCAGTGGAAAACAGGACACTGAAGCTTTCTTT.